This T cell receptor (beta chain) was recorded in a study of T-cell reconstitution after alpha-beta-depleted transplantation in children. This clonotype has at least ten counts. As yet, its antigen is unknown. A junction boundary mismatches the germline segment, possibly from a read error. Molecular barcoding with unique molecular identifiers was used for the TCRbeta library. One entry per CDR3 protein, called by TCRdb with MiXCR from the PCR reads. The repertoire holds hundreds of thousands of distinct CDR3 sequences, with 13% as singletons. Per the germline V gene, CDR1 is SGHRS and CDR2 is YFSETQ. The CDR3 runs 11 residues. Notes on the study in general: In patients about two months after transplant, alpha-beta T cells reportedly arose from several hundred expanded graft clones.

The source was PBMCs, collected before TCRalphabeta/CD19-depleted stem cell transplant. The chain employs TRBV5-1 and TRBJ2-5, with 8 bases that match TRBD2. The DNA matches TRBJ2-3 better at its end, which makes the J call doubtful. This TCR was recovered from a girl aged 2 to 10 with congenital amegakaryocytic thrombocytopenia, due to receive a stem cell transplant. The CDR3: CASSLAGTQYF. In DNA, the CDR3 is TGTGCCAGCAGCTTAGCGGGAACGCAGTATTTT.